This T cell receptor (beta chain) was found in a study of OX40 agonist ivuxolimab in advanced cancers. On the study more broadly: At 0.01 to 10 mg/kg, ivuxolimab was administered intravenously to patients every 2 weeks. Two patients with cutaneous melanoma and one with hepatocellular carcinoma, three in total, showed partial responses.

A word on this clone: Its specificity is unknown. Sequence at one end of the junction differs from germline and may be a read error.

The CDR3 is 13 residues long. The germline gives CDR1 SGHVS, CDR2 FQNEAQ. Systemic immunosuppression or autoimmune disease history was grounds to exclude patients. Regarding the study as a whole: Both CD4+ and CD8+ T cell populations in blood had undergone clonal expansion by week 6 at 0.1 to 3.0 mg/kg.

Clones were read by immunoSEQ multiplex PCR, and TCRdb kept only the in-frame ones, dropping some. The data show approximately 58,000 clones, approximately 83% seen once. This chain joins TRBV7-8 and TRBJ2-7; the D gene is possibly TRBD1 (6 bases). This TCR was recovered from an adult with an advanced solid tumor such as melanoma, head and neck, liver or kidney cancer. The material sequenced was CD4+ or CD8+ T cells sorted from blood, taken in a trial of the OX40 agonist ivuxolimab. CDR3 loop: CASSLVGGQAPSF. CDR3 coding DNA: TGTGCCAGCAGCTTAGTTGGGGGCCAAGCCCCATCCTTC.